This note documents a single T cell receptor (beta chain) sequence. These data originate in a study of shared clonotypes between healthy human individuals. CD45RO-negative cells were positively selected for CCR7, leaving out terminally differentiated effector memory CD45RA+ cells. Donors, without exception, were Caucasian adults residing in Nashville, Tennessee. Using immunoSEQ multiplex PCR, the repertoire was profiled, and TCRdb retains in-frame clones only, with some absent. Here the sample spans around 2,000,000 clones, under 95% being singletons. Germline values: CDR1 MDHEN, CDR2 SYDVKM. Trimming removed 6 bases from V and 3 bases from J, with 21 bases in between. The CDR3 runs to 18 residues.

The V call is TRBV28, the J call TRBJ2-6, with D perhaps matching TRBD2 (7 bases). This TCR was recovered from a man aged 18 to 35 in good health. Some clones in this sample may be carry-over from other donors' samples. The sequenced sample was naive CD8+ T cells from PBMCs. CDR3: CASSPQGGAFRGANVLTF. The DNA of the CDR3 is TGTGCCAGCAGCCCCCAAGGGGGGGCATTTCGTGGGGCCAACGTCCTGACTTTC.